Listed below are T cell receptor beta chains from one sample, sequenced in a study of human T cells and chemical hapten exposure. TCRdb passed the RACE reads through MiXCR, listing each CDR3 protein once. The sample lists around 380,000 distinct CDR3 sequences, more than 4.5% seen once, with 2% to 2.5% in the top ten. The sample consisted of whole blood, taken in connection with sensitization to the hapten diphenylcyclopropenone (DPC). The receptors stem from a woman in her forties or fifties with alopecia areata. Some clones in this sample may be carry-over from other donors' samples. The CDR3 runs from the conserved cysteine through the conserved F or W. D genes are given only for firm matches. A row's size may be missing; if present it is once, few, many or a size class.

V gene: TRBV3-1
clone size: many
D gene: TRBD1
J gene: TRBJ1-6
CDR3 protein: CASSQAGQGKNSPLHF
CDR3 DNA: TGTGCCAGCAGCCAAGCGGGACAGGGGAAGAATTCACCCCTCCACTTT

V gene: TRBV10-2
clone size: many
D gene: TRBD1
J gene: TRBJ1-1
CDR3 protein: CASRLGQGAAVTEAFF
CDR3 DNA: TGCGCCAGCAGGCTCGGCCAGGGGGCGGCGGTCACTGAAGCTTTCTTT

V gene: TRBV10-3
clone size: many
D gene: -
J gene: TRBJ2-3
CDR3 protein: CAIRPDMKGKADTQYF
CDR3 DNA: TGTGCCATCAGGCCCGATATGAAGGGGAAGGCAGATACGCAGTATTTT

V gene: TRBV4-1
clone size: few
D gene: -
J gene: TRBJ1-3
CDR3 protein: CASSQDRGGGANTIYF
CDR3 DNA: TGCGCCAGCAGCCAAGATCGAGGCGGGGGGGCAAACACCATATATTTT

V gene: TRBV6-5
clone size: -
D gene: -
J gene: TRBJ2-5
CDR3 protein: CASRTSRETQYF
CDR3 DNA: TGTGCCTCGCGAACGAGTAGAGAGACCCAGTACTTC

V gene: TRBV13
clone size: few
D gene: -
J gene: TRBJ1-1
CDR3 protein: CASSPTLGGKTEAFF
CDR3 DNA: TGTGCCAGCAGCCCCACTTTGGGGGGCAAGACTGAAGCTTTCTTT

V gene: TRBV6-5
clone size: many
D gene: -
J gene: TRBJ2-2
CDR3 protein: CASSSHGELFF
CDR3 DNA: TGTGCCAGCAGTAGCCACGGGGAGCTGTTTTTT

V gene: TRBV15
clone size: many
D gene: -
J gene: TRBJ1-2
CDR3 protein: CATSTPRPGNYGYTF
CDR3 DNA: TGTGCCACCAGCACGCCCAGACCGGGAAACTATGGCTACACCTTC

V gene: TRBV20-1
clone size: -
D gene: -
J gene: TRBJ1-5
CDR3 protein: CSASRDGDNQPQHF
CDR3 DNA: TGCAGTGCTAGTAGGGACGGCGACAATCAGCCCCAGCATTTT

V gene: TRBV7-9
clone size: few
D gene: TRBD1
J gene: TRBJ2-7
CDR3 protein: CASSLLRDRDSYEQYF
CDR3 DNA: TGTGCCAGCAGCTTGCTTAGGGACAGGGACTCCTACGAGCAGTACTTC

V gene: TRBV14
clone size: many
D gene: -
J gene: TRBJ1-6
CDR3 protein: CASSQDTGYSPLHF
CDR3 DNA: TGTGCCAGCAGCCAAGATACAGGGTATTCACCCCTCCACTTT

V gene: TRBV30
clone size: many
D gene: TRBD2
J gene: TRBJ2-1
CDR3 protein: CAWSGQGLQSYNEQFF
CDR3 DNA: TGTGCCTGGAGTGGTCAGGGACTACAGAGCTACAATGAGCAGTTCTTC

V gene: TRBV14
clone size: few
D gene: TRBD1
J gene: TRBJ2-3
CDR3 protein: CASSQEDRPGADTQYF
CDR3 DNA: TGTGCCAGCAGCCAAGAGGACAGGCCGGGCGCGGATACGCAGTATTTT

V gene: TRBV7-9
clone size: few
D gene: -
J gene: TRBJ1-3
CDR3 protein: CASSPPVRPSSGNTIYF
CDR3 DNA: TGTGCCAGCAGCCCCCCCGTCCGGCCTAGCTCTGGAAACACCATATATTTT

V gene: TRBV28
clone size: many
D gene: TRBD2
J gene: TRBJ2-3
CDR3 protein: CASSFVASGAPSTDTQYF
CDR3 DNA: TGTGCCAGCAGTTTTGTGGCTAGCGGAGCCCCTAGCACAGATACGCAGTATTTT

V gene: TRBV5-1
clone size: few
D gene: TRBD1
J gene: TRBJ2-5
CDR3 protein: CASSLTFPGQVGETQYF
CDR3 DNA: TGCGCCAGCAGCTTGACCTTCCCGGGACAGGTCGGGGAGACCCAGTACTTC

V gene: TRBV7-9
clone size: few
D gene: -
J gene: TRBJ2-3
CDR3 protein: CASSRRVGSTDTQYF
CDR3 DNA: TGTGCCAGCAGCCGCAGGGTAGGAAGCACAGATACGCAGTATTTT

V gene: TRBV4-3
clone size: many
D gene: -
J gene: TRBJ2-1
CDR3 protein: CASSQVKGPYNEQFF
CDR3 DNA: TGCGCCAGCAGCCAAGTCAAAGGCCCCTACAATGAGCAGTTCTTC

V gene: TRBV2
clone size: few
D gene: -
J gene: TRBJ1-2
CDR3 protein: CASSISQGSYYGYTF
CDR3 DNA: TGTGCCAGCAGTATTTCCCAGGGGTCCTACTATGGCTACACCTTC

V gene: TRBV3-1
clone size: few
D gene: TRBD1
J gene: TRBJ1-1
CDR3 protein: CASSRQGLGTEAFF
CDR3 DNA: TGTGCCAGCAGCCGACAGGGGTTGGGCACTGAAGCTTTCTTT

V gene: TRBV29-1
clone size: -
D gene: -
J gene: TRBJ2-2
CDR3 protein: CSAGVGSGELFF
CDR3 DNA: TGCAGCGCGGGGGTAGGGAGCGGGGAGCTGTTTTTT

V gene: TRBV29-1
clone size: many
D gene: TRBD1
J gene: TRBJ1-4
CDR3 protein: CSVWGGQLSEKLFF
CDR3 DNA: TGCAGCGTTTGGGGGGGACAGCTCTCCGAAAAACTGTTTTTT

V gene: TRBV20-1
clone size: -
D gene: TRBD1
J gene: TRBJ2-1
CDR3 protein: CSWTGRHNEQFF
CDR3 DNA: TGCAGTTGGACAGGCCGACACAATGAGCAGTTCTTC

V gene: TRBV12-3/TRBV12-4
clone size: few
D gene: -
J gene: TRBJ1-2
CDR3 protein: CASSRGARSLNYGYTF
CDR3 DNA: TGTGCCAGCAGTCGCGGGGCCCGGTCTTTGAACTATGGCTACACCTTC

V gene: TRBV12-3/TRBV12-4
clone size: many
D gene: TRBD1
J gene: TRBJ1-4
CDR3 protein: CASSTTGEEKLFF
CDR3 DNA: TGTGCCAGCAGTACGACAGGGGAAGAAAAACTGTTTTTT

V gene: TRBV12-3/TRBV12-4
clone size: -
D gene: TRBD1
J gene: TRBJ2-1
CDR3 protein: CASSSIGQGGNEQFF
CDR3 DNA: TGTGCCAGCAGTTCGATCGGACAGGGGGGGAATGAGCAGTTCTTC

V gene: TRBV2
clone size: many
D gene: -
J gene: TRBJ2-7
CDR3 protein: CARAGESYEQYF
CDR3 DNA: TGTGCCAGAGCAGGGGAGTCCTACGAGCAGTACTTC

V gene: TRBV6-2/TRBV6-3
clone size: many
D gene: -
J gene: TRBJ1-1
CDR3 protein: CASSYTVGSTEAFF
CDR3 DNA: TGTGCCAGCAGTTACACCGTGGGGAGCACTGAAGCTTTCTTT

V gene: TRBV10-3
clone size: few
D gene: -
J gene: TRBJ2-4
CDR3 protein: CAISEAGVPRNIQYF
CDR3 DNA: TGTGCCATCAGTGAAGCAGGGGTCCCACGAAACATTCAGTACTTC

V gene: TRBV28
clone size: many
D gene: TRBD1
J gene: TRBJ1-4
CDR3 protein: CASRKTGNEKLFF
CDR3 DNA: TGTGCCAGCAGAAAGACAGGGAATGAAAAACTGTTTTTT

V gene: TRBV4-1
clone size: many
D gene: -
J gene: TRBJ1-2
CDR3 protein: CASSQDLEGYTF
CDR3 DNA: TGCGCCAGCAGCCAAGATTTGGAAGGCTACACCTTC

V gene: TRBV9
clone size: -
D gene: -
J gene: TRBJ1-1
CDR3 protein: CASSVGMGSTEAFF
CDR3 DNA: TGTGCCAGCAGCGTAGGGATGGGATCCACTGAAGCTTTCTTT

V gene: TRBV5-1
clone size: few
D gene: TRBD1
J gene: TRBJ1-5
CDR3 protein: CASSLGGGSSNQPQHF
CDR3 DNA: TGCGCCAGCAGCTTGGGAGGGGGCTCTAGCAATCAGCCCCAGCATTTT

V gene: TRBV6-5
clone size: few
D gene: -
J gene: TRBJ1-4
CDR3 protein: CASSYSVFETNEKLFF
CDR3 DNA: TGTGCCAGCAGTTACTCGGTCTTTGAAACTAATGAAAAACTGTTTTTT

V gene: TRBV14
clone size: few
D gene: TRBD1
J gene: TRBJ2-5
CDR3 protein: CASSQEIWDSYQETQYF
CDR3 DNA: TGTGCCAGCAGCCAAGAGATATGGGACAGCTACCAAGAGACCCAGTACTTC

V gene: TRBV27
clone size: few
D gene: TRBD1
J gene: TRBJ2-7
CDR3 protein: CASSSSAGGPTYEQYF
CDR3 DNA: TGTGCCAGCAGTTCCTCGGCAGGGGGCCCGACCTACGAGCAGTACTTC

V gene: TRBV7-6
clone size: few
D gene: TRBD2
J gene: TRBJ2-1
CDR3 protein: CASSPGVRLAASYNEQFF
CDR3 DNA: TGTGCCAGCAGCCCAGGCGTCAGACTAGCGGCATCCTACAATGAGCAGTTCTTC

V gene: TRBV12-3/TRBV12-4
clone size: many
D gene: -
J gene: TRBJ1-4
CDR3 protein: CASSLEGEGEKLFF
CDR3 DNA: TGTGCCAGCAGTTTAGAGGGAGAGGGTGAAAAACTGTTTTTT

V gene: TRBV20-1
clone size: many
D gene: -
J gene: TRBJ2-7
CDR3 protein: CSAAGVSHSYEQYF
CDR3 DNA: TGCAGTGCTGCAGGGGTATCCCACTCCTACGAGCAGTACTTC

V gene: TRBV27
clone size: -
D gene: -
J gene: TRBJ2-1
CDR3 protein: CASSLMRVGEQFF
CDR3 DNA: TGTGCCAGCAGTTTAATGAGAGTTGGTGAGCAGTTCTTC

V gene: TRBV28
clone size: few
D gene: -
J gene: TRBJ1-3
CDR3 protein: CASSLRLGGEGNTIYF
CDR3 DNA: TGTGCCAGCAGTTTGAGGTTGGGGGGCGAAGGAAACACCATATATTTT

V gene: TRBV2
clone size: -
D gene: -
J gene: TRBJ1-2
CDR3 protein: CASSPLVGGYGYTF
CDR3 DNA: TGTGCCAGCAGCCCATTGGTAGGGGGCTATGGCTACACCTTC

V gene: TRBV5-1
clone size: many
D gene: -
J gene: TRBJ2-7
CDR3 protein: CASSLAGHEQYF
CDR3 DNA: TGCGCCAGCAGCTTGGCGGGCCACGAGCAGTACTTC

V gene: TRBV29-1
clone size: -
D gene: -
J gene: TRBJ1-2
CDR3 protein: CSVEEPSLNYGYTF
CDR3 DNA: TGCAGCGTTGAGGAGCCCAGCCTAAACTATGGCTACACCTTC

V gene: TRBV2
clone size: few
D gene: -
J gene: TRBJ1-2
CDR3 protein: CASSEAREHYGYTF
CDR3 DNA: TGTGCCAGCAGTGAGGCCAGGGAGCACTATGGCTACACCTTC

V gene: TRBV5-4
clone size: once
D gene: -
J gene: TRBJ2-1
CDR3 protein: CARSLGLADSYNEQFF
CDR3 DNA: TGTGCCAGGAGCTTGGGCCTAGCTGACTCCTACAATGAGCAGTTCTTC

V gene: TRBV3-1
clone size: few
D gene: -
J gene: TRBJ1-1
CDR3 protein: CASSRGLTKNTEAFF
CDR3 DNA: TGTGCCAGCAGCCGAGGACTGACCAAGAACACTGAAGCTTTCTTT